Listed here are 3 T cell receptor beta chains from one sample, sequenced in a study of glioma-infiltrating T cells after dendritic cell vaccination. Profiling relied on immunoSEQ multiplex PCR, and the TCRdb table lists in-frame clones only, not all of them. This sample has 85,000 to 100,000 clones, with around 80% found just once. Time point in this sample: after dendritic cell vaccination, including at tumor progression/relapse. The material was blood, obtained after dendritic cell vaccination. The receptors come from a human donor with glioblastoma.

This chain links TRBV2 with TRBJ2-3; 8 positions match TRBD2. CDR1 SNHLY and CDR2 FYNNEI come from the germline V gene. The V gene end was trimmed by 11 bases and the J gene end by 3 bases; junction bases not matched to a gene: 7. The CDR3 runs 13 residues. CDR3 protein: CAGRAGVTDTQYF. CDR3 bases: TGTGCCGGTAGAGCGGGGGTGACAGATACGCAGTATTTT.

CDR3 DNA sequence: TGTGCCAGCAGCGTAGGTCTCGGGGGGCCGAGCACAGATACGCAGTATTTT. Translation: CASSVGLGGPSTDTQYF. This chain connects TRBV9 to TRBJ2-3; TRBD2 is a possible D gene (7 bases). Germline lookup yields CDR1 SGDLS and CDR2 YYNGEE. The V gene lost 0 bases and the J gene lost 0 bases, with 14 bases spanning the gap. This CDR3 comprises 17 residues.

This clone was seen only once. The rearrangement links TRBV7-9 to TRBJ2-7; 7 bases match TRBD1. CDR3 length: 13 residues. The germline V gene has CDR1 SEHNR and CDR2 FQNEAQ (reference sequence). V lost 4 bases to trimming and J lost 6 bases; unmatched junction nucleotides: 6. CDR3: CASSSRQGGEQYF. The CDR3 DNA reads as TGTGCCAGCAGCTCCCGACAGGGCGGCGAGCAGTACTTC. The whole variable domain, filled in from reference TRBV7-9 and TRBJ2-7, reads DTGVSQNPRHKITKRGQNVTFRCDPISEHNRLYWYRQTLGQGPEFLTYFQNEAQLEKSRLLSDRFSAERPKGSFSTLEIQRTEQGDSAMYLCASSSRQGGEQYFGPGTRLTVT.